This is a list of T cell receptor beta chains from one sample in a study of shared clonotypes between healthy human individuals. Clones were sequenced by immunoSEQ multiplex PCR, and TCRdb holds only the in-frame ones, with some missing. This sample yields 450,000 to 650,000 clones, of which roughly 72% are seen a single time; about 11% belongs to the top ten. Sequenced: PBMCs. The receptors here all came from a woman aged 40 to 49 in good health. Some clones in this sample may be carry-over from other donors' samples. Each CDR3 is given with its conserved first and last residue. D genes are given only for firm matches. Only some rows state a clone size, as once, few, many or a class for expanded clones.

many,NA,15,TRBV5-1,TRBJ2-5,TGCGCCAGCAGACCAGCGCCGGGACAACAAGAGACCCAGTACTTC,CASRPAPGQQETQYF
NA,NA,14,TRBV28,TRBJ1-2,TGTGCCAGCATCCGGGGTGTTGCTAACTATGGCTACACCTTC,CASIRGVANYGYTF
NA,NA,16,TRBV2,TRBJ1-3,TGTGCCAGCAGTGAAGCCTCATACCGCTCTGGAAACACCATATATTTT,CASSEASYRSGNTIYF
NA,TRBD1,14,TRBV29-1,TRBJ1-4,TGCAGCGCGCTTCCCGGGACAGAAGGTGAAAAACTGTTTTTT,CSALPGTEGEKLFF
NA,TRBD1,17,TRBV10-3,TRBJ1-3,TGTGCCATCAGCGGACAGGAGGCCGGGGTTGCGGGAAACACCATATATTTT,CAISGQEAGVAGNTIYF
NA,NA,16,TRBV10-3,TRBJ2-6,TGTGCCATCACCACTAGTATTACCCCTGGGGCCAACGTCCTGACTTTC,CAITTSITPGANVLTF
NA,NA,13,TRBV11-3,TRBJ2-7,TGTGCCAGCAGCTTAAGTAGTCCCTACGAGCAGTACTTC,CASSLSSPYEQYF
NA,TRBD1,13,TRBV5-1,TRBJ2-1,TGCGCCAGCAGGGAAGGGACAGACAATGAGCAGTTCTTC,CASREGTDNEQFF
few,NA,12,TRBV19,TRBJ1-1,TGTGCCAGTAGGGGGTCTCACACTGAAGCTTTCTTT,CASRGSHTEAFF
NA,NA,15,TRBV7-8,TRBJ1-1,TGTGCCAGCAGCTTAGTAGCGGCAGGAGTAACTGAAGCTTTCTTT,CASSLVAAGVTEAFF
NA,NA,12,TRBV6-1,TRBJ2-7,TGTGCCAGCAATAACAGGGAATACGAGCAGTACTTC,CASNNREYEQYF
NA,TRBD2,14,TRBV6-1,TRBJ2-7,TGTGCCAGCAGTGACCTAGCGGGAGCTCACGAGCAGTACTTC,CASSDLAGAHEQYF
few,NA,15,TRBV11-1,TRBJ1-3,TGTGCCAGCAGCTTACGGGACGTCGGTGGAAACACCATATATTTT,CASSLRDVGGNTIYF
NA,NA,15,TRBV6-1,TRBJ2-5,TGTGCCAGCAGTGAAGTGACGGGGCCCCAAGAGACCCAGTACTTC,CASSEVTGPQETQYF
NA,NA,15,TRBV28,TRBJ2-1,TGTGCCAGCAGACAATCTCTGGCGGGGCACAATGAGCAGTTCTTC,CASRQSLAGHNEQFF
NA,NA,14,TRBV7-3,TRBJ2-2,TGTGCCAGCAGCTACTCCTCTAGCACCGGGGAGCTGTTTTTT,CASSYSSSTGELFF
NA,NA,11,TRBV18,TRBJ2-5,TGTGCCAGCTCATCGGACATTCCCCAGTACTTC,CASSSDIPQYF
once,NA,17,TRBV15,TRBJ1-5,TGTGCCACCAGCAGAGATCGTCGAGGGGTCAGGGATCAGCCCCAGCATTTT,CATSRDRRGVRDQPQHF
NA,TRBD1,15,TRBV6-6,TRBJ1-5,TGTGCCAGCAGTTTGGGACAGGGGTCCAATCAGCCCCAGCATTTT,CASSLGQGSNQPQHF
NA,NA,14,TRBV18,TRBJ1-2,TGTGCCAGCTCACCTGGGACGTCCAACTATGGCTACACCTTC,CASSPGTSNYGYTF
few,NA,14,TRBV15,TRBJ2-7,TGTGCCACCAGCAGAGAAGGGGTGAACTACGAGCAGTACTTC,CATSREGVNYEQYF
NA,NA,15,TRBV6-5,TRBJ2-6,TGTGCCAGCAGCCGGAGGAGCTCTGGGGCCAACGTCCTGACTTTC,CASSRRSSGANVLTF
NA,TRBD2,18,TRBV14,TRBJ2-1,TGTGCCAGCAGCCAAGGTAGCGGGAGGGCCGGGTCCTACAATGAGCAGTTCTTC,CASSQGSGRAGSYNEQFF
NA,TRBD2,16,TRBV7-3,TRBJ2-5,TGTGCCAGCAGCCCCCAACTGACTAGCGACCAAGAGACCCAGTACTTC,CASSPQLTSDQETQYF
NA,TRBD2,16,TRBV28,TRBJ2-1,TGTGCCAGCAGTTTGGACGGACTAGCGGGCTTCAATGAGCAGTTCTTC,CASSLDGLAGFNEQFF
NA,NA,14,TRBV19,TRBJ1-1,TGTGCCAGTAGTATAGGGACGGTGAACACTGAAGCTTTCTTT,CASSIGTVNTEAFF
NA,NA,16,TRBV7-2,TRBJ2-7,TGTGCCAGCAGCTTAGTGGGGGGCGCAACTCAGTACGAGCAGTACTTC,CASSLVGGATQYEQYF
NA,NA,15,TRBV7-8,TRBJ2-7,TGTGCCAGCAGCTTTTGGGCTAGCGAGATCTACGAGCAGTACTTC,CASSFWASEIYEQYF
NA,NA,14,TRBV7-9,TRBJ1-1,TGTGCCAGCAGCTGGGGGGCTCGTGGCACTGAAGCTTTCTTT,CASSWGARGTEAFF
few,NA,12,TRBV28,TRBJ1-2,TGTGCCAGCAGTCCTAACAACTATGGCTACACCTTC,CASSPNNYGYTF